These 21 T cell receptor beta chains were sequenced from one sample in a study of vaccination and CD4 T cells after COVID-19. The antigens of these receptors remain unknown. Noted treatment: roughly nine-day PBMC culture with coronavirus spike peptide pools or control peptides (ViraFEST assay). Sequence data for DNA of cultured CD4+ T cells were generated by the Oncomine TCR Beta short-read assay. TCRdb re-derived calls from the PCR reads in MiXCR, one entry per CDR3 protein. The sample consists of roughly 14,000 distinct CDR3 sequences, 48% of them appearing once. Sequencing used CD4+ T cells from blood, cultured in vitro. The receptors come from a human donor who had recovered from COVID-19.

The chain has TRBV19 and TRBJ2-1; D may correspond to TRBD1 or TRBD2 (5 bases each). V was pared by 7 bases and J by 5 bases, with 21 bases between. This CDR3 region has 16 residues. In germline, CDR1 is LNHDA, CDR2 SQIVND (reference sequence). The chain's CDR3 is CASKGPSGNKNNEQFF. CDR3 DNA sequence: TGTGCCAGTAAGGGGCCCTCGGGGAATAAGAACAATGAGCAGTTCTTC.

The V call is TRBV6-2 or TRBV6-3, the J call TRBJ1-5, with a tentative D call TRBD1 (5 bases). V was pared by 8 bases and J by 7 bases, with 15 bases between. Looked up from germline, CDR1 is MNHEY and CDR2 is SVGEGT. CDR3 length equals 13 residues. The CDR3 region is CASCTSGVQPQHF. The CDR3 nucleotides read TGTGCCAGCTGCACGTCGGGGGTCCAGCCCCAGCATTTT.

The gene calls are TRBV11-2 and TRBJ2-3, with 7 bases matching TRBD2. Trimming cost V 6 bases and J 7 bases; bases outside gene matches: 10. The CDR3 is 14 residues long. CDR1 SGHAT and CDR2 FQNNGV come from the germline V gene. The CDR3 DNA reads TGTGCCAGCAGTTCGGGACTACCCCCAAATACGCAGTATTTT. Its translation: CASSSGLPPNTQYF. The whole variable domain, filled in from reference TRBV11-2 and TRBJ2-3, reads EAGVAQSPRYKIIEKRQSVAFWCNPISGHATLYWYQQILGQGPKLLIQFQNNGVVDDSQLPKDRFSAERLKGVDSTLKIQPAKLEDSAVYLCASSSGLPPNTQYFGPGTRLTVL.

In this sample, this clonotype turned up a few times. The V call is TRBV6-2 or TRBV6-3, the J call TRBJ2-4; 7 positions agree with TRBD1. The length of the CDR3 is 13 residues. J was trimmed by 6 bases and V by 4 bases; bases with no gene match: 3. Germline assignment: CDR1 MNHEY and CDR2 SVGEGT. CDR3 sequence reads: CASSSDRRNIQYF. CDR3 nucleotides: TGTGCCAGCAGTTCGGACAGGAGAAACATTCAGTACTTC.

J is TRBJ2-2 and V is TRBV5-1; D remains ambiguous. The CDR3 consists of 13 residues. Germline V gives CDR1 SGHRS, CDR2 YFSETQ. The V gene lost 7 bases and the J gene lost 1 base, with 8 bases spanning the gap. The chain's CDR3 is CASGNENTGELFF. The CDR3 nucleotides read TGCGCCAGCGGTAATGAGAACACCGGGGAGCTGTTTTTT.

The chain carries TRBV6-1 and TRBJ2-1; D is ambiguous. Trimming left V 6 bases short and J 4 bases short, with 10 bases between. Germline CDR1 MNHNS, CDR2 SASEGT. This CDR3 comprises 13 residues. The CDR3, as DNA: TGTGCCAGCAGAGGATTTTTGTACAATGAGCAGTTCTTC. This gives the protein CASRGFLYNEQFF.

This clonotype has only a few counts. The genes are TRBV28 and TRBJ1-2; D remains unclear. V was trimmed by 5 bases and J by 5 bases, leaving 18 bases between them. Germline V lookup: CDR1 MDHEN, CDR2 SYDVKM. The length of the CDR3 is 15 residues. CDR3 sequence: CASSPSPTRQYGYTF. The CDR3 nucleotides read TGTGCCAGCAGTCCGAGCCCGACACGGCAGTATGGCTACACCTTC.

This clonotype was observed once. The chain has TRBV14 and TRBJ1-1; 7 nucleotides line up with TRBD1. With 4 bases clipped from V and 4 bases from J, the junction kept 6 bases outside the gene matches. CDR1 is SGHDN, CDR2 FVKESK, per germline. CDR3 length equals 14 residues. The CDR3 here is CASSRRQGLTEAFF. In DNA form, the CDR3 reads TGTGCCAGCAGCCGCCGACAGGGCCTCACTGAAGCTTTCTTT.

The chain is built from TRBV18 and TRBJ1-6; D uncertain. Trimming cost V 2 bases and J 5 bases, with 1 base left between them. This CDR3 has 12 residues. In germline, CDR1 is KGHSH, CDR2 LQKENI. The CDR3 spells CASSPDNSPLHF. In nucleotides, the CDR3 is TGTGCCAGCTCACCAGATAATTCACCCCTCCACTTT.

The CDR3 protein is CASSSREFEAFF. The CDR3 DNA sequence: TGTGCCAGCAGCTCTCGGGAATTTGAAGCTTTCTTT. The chain links TRBV11-2 to TRBJ1-1; no definite D call. Germline values: CDR1 SGHAT, CDR2 FQNNGV. This CDR3 spans 12 amino acids. V shed 4 bases and J shed 7 bases, with 10 bases lying between them. The full variable domain, rest sourced from reference TRBV11-2 and TRBJ1-1, is EAGVAQSPRYKIIEKRQSVAFWCNPISGHATLYWYQQILGQGPKLLIQFQNNGVVDDSQLPKDRFSAERLKGVDSTLKIQPAKLEDSAVYLCASSSREFEAFFGQGTRLTVV.

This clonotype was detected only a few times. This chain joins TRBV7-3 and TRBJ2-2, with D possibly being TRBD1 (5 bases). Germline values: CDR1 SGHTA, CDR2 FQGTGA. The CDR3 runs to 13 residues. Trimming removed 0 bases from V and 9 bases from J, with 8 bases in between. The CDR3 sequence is CASSLTAGRELFF. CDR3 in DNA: TGTGCCAGCAGCTTAACTGCAGGGAGGGAGCTGTTTTTT.

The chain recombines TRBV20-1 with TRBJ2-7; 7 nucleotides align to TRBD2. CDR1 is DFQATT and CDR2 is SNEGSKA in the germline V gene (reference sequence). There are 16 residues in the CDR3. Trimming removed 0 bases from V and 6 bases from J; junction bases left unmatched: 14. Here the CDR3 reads CSARDRPSGGEREQYF. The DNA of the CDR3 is TGCAGTGCTAGAGATCGGCCTAGCGGAGGGGAACGCGAGCAGTACTTC.

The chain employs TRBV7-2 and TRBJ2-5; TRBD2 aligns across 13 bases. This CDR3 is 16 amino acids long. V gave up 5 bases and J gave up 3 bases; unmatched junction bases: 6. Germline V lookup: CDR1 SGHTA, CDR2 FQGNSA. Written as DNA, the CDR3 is TGTGCCAGCAGCCGTAGACTAGCGGGGGGAGAAGAGACCCAGTACTTC. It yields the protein CASSRRLAGGEETQYF. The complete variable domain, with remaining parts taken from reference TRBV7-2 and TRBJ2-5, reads GAGVSQSPSNKVTEKGKDVELRCDPISGHTALYWYRQSLGQGLEFLIYFQGNSAPDKSGLPSDRFSAERTGGSVSTLTIQRTQQEDSAVYLCASSRRLAGGEETQYFGPGTRLLVL.

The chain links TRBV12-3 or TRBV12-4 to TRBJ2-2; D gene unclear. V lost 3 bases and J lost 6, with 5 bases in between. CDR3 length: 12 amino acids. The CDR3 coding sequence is TGTGCCAGCAGTTTTGTCCCCGGGGAGCTGTTTTTT. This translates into CASSFVPGELFF.

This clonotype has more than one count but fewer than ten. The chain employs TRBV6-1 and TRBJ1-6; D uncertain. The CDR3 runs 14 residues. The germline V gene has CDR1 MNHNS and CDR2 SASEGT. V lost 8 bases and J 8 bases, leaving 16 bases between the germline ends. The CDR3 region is CASCPRLLDSPLHF. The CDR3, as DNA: TGTGCCAGCTGTCCGAGGTTGTTAGATTCACCCCTCCACTTT.

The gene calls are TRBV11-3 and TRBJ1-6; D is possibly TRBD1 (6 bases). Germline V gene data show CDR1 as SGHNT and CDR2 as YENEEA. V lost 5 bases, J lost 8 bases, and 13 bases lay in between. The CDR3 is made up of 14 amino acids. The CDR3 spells CASSNTGSYSPLHF. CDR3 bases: TGTGCCAGCAGCAACACAGGGTCGTATTCACCCCTCCACTTT.

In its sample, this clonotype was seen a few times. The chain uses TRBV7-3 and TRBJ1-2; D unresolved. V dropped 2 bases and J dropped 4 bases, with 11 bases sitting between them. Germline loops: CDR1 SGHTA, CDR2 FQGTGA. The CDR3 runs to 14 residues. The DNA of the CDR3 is TGTGCCAGCAGCTTATCCCACGGTTTCTATGGCTACACCTTC. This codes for CASSLSHGFYGYTF. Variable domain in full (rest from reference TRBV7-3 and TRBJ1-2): GAGVSQTPSNKVTEKGKYVELRCDPISGHTALYWYRQSLGQGPEFLIYFQGTGAADDSGLPNDRFFAVRPEGSVSTLKIQRTERGDSAVYLCASSLSHGFYGYTFGSGTRLTVV.

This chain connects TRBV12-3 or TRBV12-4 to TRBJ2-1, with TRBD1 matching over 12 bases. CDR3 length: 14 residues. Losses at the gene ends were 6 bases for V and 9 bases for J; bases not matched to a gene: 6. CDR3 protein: CASRGQGAFSEQFF. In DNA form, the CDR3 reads TGTGCCAGCAGGGGACAGGGGGCGTTTTCTGAGCAGTTCTTC.

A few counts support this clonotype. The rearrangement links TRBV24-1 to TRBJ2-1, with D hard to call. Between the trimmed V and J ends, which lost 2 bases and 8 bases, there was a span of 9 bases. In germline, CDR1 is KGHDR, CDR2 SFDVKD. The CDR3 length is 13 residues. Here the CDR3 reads CATSDSRRHEQFF. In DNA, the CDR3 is TGTGCCACCAGTGATTCTAGGCGGCATGAGCAGTTCTTC.

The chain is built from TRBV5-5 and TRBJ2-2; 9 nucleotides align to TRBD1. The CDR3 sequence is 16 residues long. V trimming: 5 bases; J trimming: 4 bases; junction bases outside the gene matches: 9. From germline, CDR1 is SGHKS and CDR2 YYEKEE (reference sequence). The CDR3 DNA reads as TGTGCCAGCAGAATCGGACAGGGGCCTCTCACCGGGGAGCTGTTTTTT. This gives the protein CASRIGQGPLTGELFF.

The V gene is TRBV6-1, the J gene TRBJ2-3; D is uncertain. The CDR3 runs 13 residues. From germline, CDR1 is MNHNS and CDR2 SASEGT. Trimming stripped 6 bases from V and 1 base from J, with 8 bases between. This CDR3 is CASRLHGTDTQYF. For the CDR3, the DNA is TGTGCCAGCAGGTTACACGGCACAGATACGCAGTATTTT.